This entry features one T cell receptor beta chain sequence. This receptor's antigen is unknown. Base qualities are missing; no much larger clone stands one base away. This sample was taken from a study of technical replicates of blood from several donors (dated by TCRdb to between 2016 and 2019). Libraries were made using the immunoSEQ multiplex PCR assay. TCRdb re-hosts the immuneACCESS table, in-frame sequences only. Its copies lack some clones; in the studies checked, an unresolved V gene accounts for under half of them, and the cause for the rest is not known. In all, the sample holds more than 55,000 clones, and about 89% of those were seen once. The top ten hold roughly 4.3% of the sample. V and J are truncated by 1 base and 14 bases respectively, leaving an intervening sequence of 6 bases. Spanning cysteine to phenylalanine, the CDR3 consists of 11 amino acids. The only DNA kept is the CDR3, 33 bases in frame from the first base. The germline V gene encodes CDR1 SEHNR and CDR2 FQNEAQ (reference sequence).

The TCR sequence derives from a human donor in good health. Some clones in this sample may be carry-over from other donors' samples. The chain is encoded by TRBV7-9 joined to TRBJ1-6; no D segment can be confidently identified. Sequencing used PBMCs. CDR3 reads: CASSLDDTLHF. The DNA reads as follows: TGTGCCAGCAGCTTAGACGACACCCTCCACTTT.